These 16 T cell receptor beta chains originate from one sample sequenced in a study of Tregs in tolerant kidney transplant recipients. The assay was immunoSEQ multiplex PCR, and TCRdb's table has in-frame clones only and misses some. In total, the table holds tens of thousands of clones. The sample in question was CD4+ T cells from blood, obtained before the transplant. Receptor source: a human donor who received a combined kidney and bone marrow transplant.

As concerns this clone: The sequence runs out 3 residues before the end of the CDR3; the remainder is reconstructed from the germline J gene. The chain carries TRBV2 and TRBJ2-4, with 8 bases aligning to TRBD1. This CDR3 region has 16 residues. Germline CDR1 and CDR2: SNHLY and FYNNEI. The ends lost 4 bases at V and 1 base at J; junction bases unmatched: 6. CDR3 sequence reads: CASSVDRAGAKNIQYF. The part of the CDR3 DNA that was read is TGTGCCAGCAGTGTGGACAGGGCGGGGGCCAAAAACATT.

Concerning this clone itself: With the read ending 3 residues before the CDR3 end, the germline J gene is used to fill in that end. The V and J genes are TRBV7-8 and TRBJ1-1, with TRBD1 matching over 7 bases. There are 14 residues in the CDR3. V gave up 5 bases and J gave up 1 base; unmatched junction bases: 4. CDR1 and CDR2 (germline): SGHVS, FQNEAQ. The CDR3 protein is CASSVTGANTEAFF. The DNA read from the CDR3 is TGTGCCAGCAGCGTCACAGGGGCGAACACTGAA.

Remarks on this clone: The read finishes 3 residues shy of the CDR3 end, and the germline J gene is used to complete it. The rearrangement joins TRBV18 to TRBJ2-5; D possibly corresponds to TRBD2 (5 bases). Trimming took off 2 bases at V and 5 bases at J, with 15 bases between the two ends. Germline V gene data show CDR1 as KGHSH and CDR2 as LQKENI. This CDR3 contains 15 residues. CDR3 in amino acids: CASSPLGGGLETQYF. The covered CDR3 bases are TGTGCCAGCTCACCATTAGGAGGTGGGCTTGAGACC.

The CDR3 region is CSATRASGIYEQYF. Partial CDR3 DNA: TGCAGTGCCACCCGGGCTAGCGGAATCTACGAG. J is TRBJ2-7 and V is TRBV20-1; 7 nucleotides match TRBD2. The read ends 3 residues shy of where the CDR3 ends; the end is completed using the germline J gene. J lost 3 bases, V lost 6 bases, and 11 bases had no gene match. The germline CDR1 and CDR2 sequences are DFQATT and SNEGSKA (reference sequence). The CDR3 loop spans 14 amino acids.

A word on this clone: With the read ending 3 residues before the CDR3 end, the germline J gene is used to fill in that end. J is TRBJ1-6 and V is TRBV20-1; 8 bases align to TRBD1. The CDR3 has 18 residues. Germline V CDR1 and CDR2: DFQATT, SNEGSKA (reference sequence). The trim removed 6 bases at V and 1 base at J, leaving 14 bases unmatched. Incomplete CDR3 DNA: TGCAGTGCATCCGACAGGGGATTTGGTGGATCCTATAATTCACCC. It specifies CSASDRGFGGSYNSP. The entire CDR3 is CSASDRGFGGSYNSPLHF.

About this clone itself: Read data end 3 residues before the CDR3 end; the end is taken from the germline J gene. The V gene is TRBV7-9, the J gene TRBJ2-7; 7 nucleotides line up with TRBD1. The V gene's germline CDR1 is SEHNR and CDR2 FQNEAQ (reference sequence). The CDR3 totals 13 residues. V shed 5 bases and J 6 bases; nucleotides not matched to a gene: 7. The CDR3 DNA, read in part, is TGTGCCAGCAGCCTGACGACAGGGTTCGAG. As protein: CASSLTTGFE. The full CDR3 reads CASSLTTGFEQYF.

In regard to this clone: Read data end 3 residues before the CDR3 end; the end is taken from the germline J gene. The chain joins TRBV7-2 to TRBJ1-2, with TRBD1 matching 9 bases. Looked up from germline, CDR1 is SGHTA and CDR2 is FQGNSA. The CDR3 totals 15 residues. This CDR3 is CASSFYLQGAYGYTF. The CDR3 bases that were read are TGTGCCAGCAGCTTTTACCTACAGGGGGCCTACGGC.

With regard to this clone: With the read ending 3 residues before the CDR3 end, the germline J gene is used to fill in that end. The rearrangement joins TRBV6-2 or TRBV6-3 to TRBJ2-7, with 10 bases aligning to TRBD1. J gave up 2 bases and V 6 bases, and 7 bases lay outside the gene matches. The CDR3 is 15 residues long. Germline lookup yields CDR1 MNHEY and CDR2 SVGEGT. Incomplete CDR3 DNA: TGTGCCAGCAGCCACCCCGGGACAGGGGCCTACGAG. It specifies CASSHPGTGAYE. The whole CDR3 sequence is CASSHPGTGAYEQYF.

Regarding this clone: The read comes to an end 3 residues before the CDR3 does, leaving the germline J gene to fill in the end. The genes are TRBV6-2 or TRBV6-3 and TRBJ1-2; D ambiguous. The V end lost 1 base, the J end lost 7 bases, and 4 bases lay between the germline ends. This CDR3 has 11 residues. The germline gives CDR1 MNHEY, CDR2 SVGEGT. The CDR3 DNA, read in part, is TGTGCCAGCAGTTACTTTCTTGGC. Its translation is CASSYFLG. From start to end, the CDR3 is CASSYFLGYTF.

About this clone: The CDR3 goes on 3 residues after the read ends, and that part is filled in from the germline J gene. The chain uses TRBV7-2 and TRBJ1-4, with a tentative D call TRBD1 (5 bases). Germline V gene lookup returns CDR1 SGHTA and CDR2 FQGNSA. The CDR3 runs to 14 residues. Trimming removed 5 bases from V and 3 bases from J, with 10 bases in between. The CDR3 loop is CASSPGGANEKLFF. The DNA read from the CDR3 is TGTGCCAGCAGCCCGGGGGGGGCTAATGAAAAA.

Comment on this clone: A junction end diverges from the germline sequence, so it may reflect a read error. Read sequence stops 3 residues before the CDR3 end, and the germline J gene provides the missing end. V and J are TRBV4-2 and TRBJ2-5; 7 positions match TRBD2. The CDR3 has 15 residues. The V gene's germline CDR1 is LGHNA and CDR2 YNFKEQ. CDR3 amino acids: CASSQGRAGEETQYF. The CDR3 DNA, read in part, is TGCGCCAGCAGCCAAGGGAGGGCGGGAGAAGAGACC.

Concerning this clone itself: The CDR3 end lies 3 residues beyond the end of the read and is filled in from the germline J gene. V gene TRBV18 combines with J gene TRBJ1-2; 9 bases line up with TRBD1. This CDR3 comprises 14 residues. From germline, CDR1 is KGHSH and CDR2 LQKENI. The CDR3 spells CASSPTGGDWGYTF. The CDR3 DNA, read in part, is TGTGCCAGCTCACCAACAGGGGGCGATTGGGGC.

About this clone: The CDR3 end lies 3 residues beyond the end of the read and is filled in from the germline J gene. The chain carries TRBV19 and TRBJ1-2; D not resolved. This CDR3 region has 12 residues. From germline, CDR1 is LNHDA and CDR2 SQIVND (reference sequence). CDR3 DNA, as far as it was read: TGTGCCAGTCAACGGGGATTGGAGGGC. Residues: CASQRGLEG. The entire CDR3 reads CASQRGLEGYTF.

A remark on this clone: The CDR3 extends 3 residues past the end of the read, so its final part is completed from the germline J gene. The chain carries TRBV6-1 and TRBJ1-5; D unresolved. The CDR3 extends over 13 amino acids. Looked up from germline, CDR1 is MNHNS and CDR2 is SASEGT. Trimming took 3 bases from V and 5 from J, leaving 8 bases between them. The sequenced part of the CDR3 DNA is TGTGCCAGCAGTGATGTCCATCATCAGCCC. Translating it yields CASSDVHHQP. The CDR3 reads in full as CASSDVHHQPQHF.

On this clone itself: The CDR3 end lies 3 residues beyond the end of the read and is filled in from the germline J gene. The gene calls are TRBV18 and TRBJ2-7; 7 bases match TRBD2. Germline V gives CDR1 KGHSH, CDR2 LQKENI. The CDR3 length is 15 residues. Losses at the gene ends were 0 bases for V and 0 bases for J; bases not matched to a gene: 2. This CDR3 is CASSPPSGTSYEQYF. CDR3 DNA, as far as it was read: TGTGCCAGCTCACCACCCAGCGGGACCTCCTACGAG.

With respect to this clone: The CDR3 end is not reached by the read, which stops 3 residues before it; the germline J gene fills it in. The chain carries TRBV2 and TRBJ2-2; possibly TRBD2 for D (6 bases). The CDR3 has 14 residues. Trimming took 5 bases from V and 2 from J, leaving 9 bases between them. Germline CDR1 and CDR2: SNHLY and FYNNEI. CDR3 amino acids: CASSSGSNTGELFF. Incomplete CDR3 DNA: TGTGCCAGCAGTAGCGGGTCTAACACCGGGGAG. Using reference TRBV2 and TRBJ2-2 for the parts outside the CDR3, the full variable domain is EPEVTQTPSHQVTQMGQEVILRCVPISNHLYFYWYRQILGQKVEFLVSFYNNEISEKSEIFDDQFSVERPDGSNFTLKIRSTKLEDSAMYFCASSSGSNTGELFFGEGSRLTVL.